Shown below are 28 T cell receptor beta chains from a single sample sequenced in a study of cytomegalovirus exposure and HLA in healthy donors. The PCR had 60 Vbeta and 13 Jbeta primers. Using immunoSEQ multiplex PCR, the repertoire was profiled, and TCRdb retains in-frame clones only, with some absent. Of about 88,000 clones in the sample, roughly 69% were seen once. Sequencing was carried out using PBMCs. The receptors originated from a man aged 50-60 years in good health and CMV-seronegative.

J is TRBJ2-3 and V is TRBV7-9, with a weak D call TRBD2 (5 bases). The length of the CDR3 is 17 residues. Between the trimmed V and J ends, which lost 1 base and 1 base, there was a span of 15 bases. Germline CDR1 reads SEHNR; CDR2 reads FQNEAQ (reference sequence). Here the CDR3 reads CASSLGVSGLGTDTQYF. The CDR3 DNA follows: TGTGCCAGCAGCTTAGGGGTAAGCGGACTTGGCACAGATACGCAGTATTTT.

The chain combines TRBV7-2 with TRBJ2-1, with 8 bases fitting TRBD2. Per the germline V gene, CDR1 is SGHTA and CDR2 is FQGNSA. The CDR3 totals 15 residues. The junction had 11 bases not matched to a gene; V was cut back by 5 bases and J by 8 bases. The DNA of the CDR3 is TGTGCCAGCAGCCTCCAGTCTGGGCGGGGGGATGAGCAGTTCTTC. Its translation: CASSLQSGRGDEQFF.

CDR3 sequence (DNA): TGTGCCAGCAGTGATTATAGGACAGGGCAAACCTCCTACGAGCAGTACTTC. Translated: CASSDYRTGQTSYEQYF. The chain has TRBV6-1 and TRBJ2-7; 8 bases map to TRBD1. Germline V lookup: CDR1 MNHNS, CDR2 SASEGT. The CDR3 contains 17 residues. V was pared by 3 bases and J by 0 bases, with 10 bases of the junction left unmatched.

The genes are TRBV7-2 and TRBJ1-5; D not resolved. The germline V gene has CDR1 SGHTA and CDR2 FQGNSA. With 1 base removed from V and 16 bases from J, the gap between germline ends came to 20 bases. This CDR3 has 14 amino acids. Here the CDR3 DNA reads TGTGCCAGCAGCTTAGAGGGATCGGGAGCCGCCCTACATTTT. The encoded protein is CASSLEGSGAALHF.

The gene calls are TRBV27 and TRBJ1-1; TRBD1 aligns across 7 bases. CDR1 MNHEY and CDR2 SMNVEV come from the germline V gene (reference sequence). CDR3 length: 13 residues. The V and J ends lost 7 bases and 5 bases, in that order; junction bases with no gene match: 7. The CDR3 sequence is CASTRGAMTEAFF. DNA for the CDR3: TGTGCCAGCACCAGGGGGGCCATGACTGAAGCTTTCTTT.

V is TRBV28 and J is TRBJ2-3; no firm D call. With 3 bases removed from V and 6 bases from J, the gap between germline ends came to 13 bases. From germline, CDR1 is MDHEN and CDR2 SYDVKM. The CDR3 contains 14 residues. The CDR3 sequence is CASSFPGSRDTQYF. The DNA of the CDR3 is TGTGCCAGCAGTTTTCCCGGTTCGAGGGATACGCAGTATTTT.

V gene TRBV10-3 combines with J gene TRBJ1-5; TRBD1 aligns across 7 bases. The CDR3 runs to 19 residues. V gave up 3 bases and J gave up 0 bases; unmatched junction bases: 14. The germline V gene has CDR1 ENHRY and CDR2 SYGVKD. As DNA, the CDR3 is TGTGCCATCAGTGAAAAAAGACAGGGTGGAAACTATAGCAATCAGCCCCAGCATTTT. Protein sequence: CAISEKRQGGNYSNQPQHF.

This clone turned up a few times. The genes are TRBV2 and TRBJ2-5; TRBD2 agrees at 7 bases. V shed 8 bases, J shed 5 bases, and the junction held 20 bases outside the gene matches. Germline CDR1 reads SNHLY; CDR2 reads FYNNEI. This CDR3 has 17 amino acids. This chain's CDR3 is CASLKGSGRAPPETQYF. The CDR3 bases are TGTGCCAGCCTTAAAGGGTCGGGGAGGGCCCCCCCTGAGACCCAGTACTTC.

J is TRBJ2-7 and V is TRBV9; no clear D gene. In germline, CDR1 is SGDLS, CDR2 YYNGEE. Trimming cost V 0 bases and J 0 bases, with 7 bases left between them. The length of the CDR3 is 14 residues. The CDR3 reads CASSVDVYSYEQYF. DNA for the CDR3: TGTGCCAGCAGCGTAGATGTCTACTCCTACGAGCAGTACTTC.

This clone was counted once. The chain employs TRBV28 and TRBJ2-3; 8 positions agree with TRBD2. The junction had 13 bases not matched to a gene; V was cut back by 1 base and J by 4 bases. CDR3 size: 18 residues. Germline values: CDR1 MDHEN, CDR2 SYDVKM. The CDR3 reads CASSLSGGFGSLSDTQYF. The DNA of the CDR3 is TGTGCCAGCAGTTTATCGGGGGGGTTCGGGTCCTTGTCAGATACGCAGTATTTT. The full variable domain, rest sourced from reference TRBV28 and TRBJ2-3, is DVKVTQSSRYLVKRTGEKVFLECVQDMDHENMFWYRQDPGLGLRLIYFSYDVKMKEKGDIPEGYSVSREKKERFSLILESASTNQTSMYLCASSLSGGFGSLSDTQYFGPGTRLTVL.

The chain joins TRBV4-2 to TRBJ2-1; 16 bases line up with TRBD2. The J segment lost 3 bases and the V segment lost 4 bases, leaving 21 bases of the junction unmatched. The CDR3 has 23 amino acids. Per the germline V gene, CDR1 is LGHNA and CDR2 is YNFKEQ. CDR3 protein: CASSLFLFLPGLAGGPLYNEQFF. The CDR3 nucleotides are TGTGCCAGCAGCCTGTTCTTGTTCCTTCCGGGACTAGCGGGAGGGCCTCTCTACAATGAGCAGTTCTTC.

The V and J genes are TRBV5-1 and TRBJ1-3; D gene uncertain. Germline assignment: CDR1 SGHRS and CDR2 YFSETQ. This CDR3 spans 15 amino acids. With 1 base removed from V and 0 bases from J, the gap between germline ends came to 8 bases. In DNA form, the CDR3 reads TGCGCCAGCAGCTTGAACGGGAACTCTGGAAACACCATATATTTT. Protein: CASSLNGNSGNTIYF.

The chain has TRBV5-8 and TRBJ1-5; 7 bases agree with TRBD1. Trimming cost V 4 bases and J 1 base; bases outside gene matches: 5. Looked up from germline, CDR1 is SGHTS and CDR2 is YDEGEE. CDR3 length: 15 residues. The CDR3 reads CASSLGTVSNQPQHF. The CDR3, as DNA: TGTGCCAGCAGCCTGGGGACAGTCAGCAATCAGCCCCAGCATTTT.

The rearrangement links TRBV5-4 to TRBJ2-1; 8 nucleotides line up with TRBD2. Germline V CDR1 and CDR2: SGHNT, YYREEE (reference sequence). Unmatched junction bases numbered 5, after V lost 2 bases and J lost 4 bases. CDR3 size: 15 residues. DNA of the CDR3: TGTGCCAGCAGCTTACTAGCGGAGGGGTACAATGAGCAGTTCTTC. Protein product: CASSLLAEGYNEQFF. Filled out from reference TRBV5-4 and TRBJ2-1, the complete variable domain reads ETGVTQSPTHLIKTRGQQVTLRCSSQSGHNTVSWYQQALGQGPQFIFQYYREEENGRGNFPPRFSGLQFPNYSSELNVNALELDDSALYLCASSLLAEGYNEQFFGPGTRLTVL.

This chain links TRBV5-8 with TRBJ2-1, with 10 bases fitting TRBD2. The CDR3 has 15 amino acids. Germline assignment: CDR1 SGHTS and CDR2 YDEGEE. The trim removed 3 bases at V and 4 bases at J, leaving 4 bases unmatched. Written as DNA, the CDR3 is TGTGCCAGCAGCTCCGAGCGGGGGGGGTACAATGAGCAGTTCTTC. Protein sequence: CASSSERGGYNEQFF.

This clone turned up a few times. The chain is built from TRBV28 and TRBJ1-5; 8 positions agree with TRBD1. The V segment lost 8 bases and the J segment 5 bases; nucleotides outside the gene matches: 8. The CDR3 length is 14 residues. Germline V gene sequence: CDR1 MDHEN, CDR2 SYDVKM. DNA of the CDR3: TGTGCCAGCGTTACCGGGACAGGTTATCAGCCCCAGCATTTT. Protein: CASVTGTGYQPQHF.

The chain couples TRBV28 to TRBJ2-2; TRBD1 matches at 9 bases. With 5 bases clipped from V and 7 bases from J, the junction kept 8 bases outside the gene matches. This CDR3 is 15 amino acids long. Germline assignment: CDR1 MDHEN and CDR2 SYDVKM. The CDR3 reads CASSPWTGAGGELFF. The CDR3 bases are TGTGCCAGCAGTCCATGGACAGGGGCCGGCGGGGAGCTGTTTTTT.

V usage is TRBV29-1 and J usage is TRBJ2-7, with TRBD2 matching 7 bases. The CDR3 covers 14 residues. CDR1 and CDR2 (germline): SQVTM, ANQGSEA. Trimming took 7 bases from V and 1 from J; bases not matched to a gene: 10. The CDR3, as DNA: TGCAGCGCCGCGAAAGCGGGACGTTCCTACGAGCAGTACTTC. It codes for CSAAKAGRSYEQYF.

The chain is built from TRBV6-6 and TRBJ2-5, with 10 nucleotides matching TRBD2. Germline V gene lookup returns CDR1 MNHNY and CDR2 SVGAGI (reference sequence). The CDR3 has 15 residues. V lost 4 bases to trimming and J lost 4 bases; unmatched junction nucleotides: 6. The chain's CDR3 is CASSFERGGIETQYF. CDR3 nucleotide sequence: TGTGCCAGCAGTTTCGAGCGGGGGGGCATAGAGACCCAGTACTTC.

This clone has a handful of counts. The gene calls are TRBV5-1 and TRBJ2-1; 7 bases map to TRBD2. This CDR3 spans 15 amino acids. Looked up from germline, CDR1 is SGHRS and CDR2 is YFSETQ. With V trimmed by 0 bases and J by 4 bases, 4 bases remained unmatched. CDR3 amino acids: CASSLGLAFYNEQFF. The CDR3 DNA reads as TGCGCCAGCAGCTTGGGACTAGCATTTTACAATGAGCAGTTCTTC.

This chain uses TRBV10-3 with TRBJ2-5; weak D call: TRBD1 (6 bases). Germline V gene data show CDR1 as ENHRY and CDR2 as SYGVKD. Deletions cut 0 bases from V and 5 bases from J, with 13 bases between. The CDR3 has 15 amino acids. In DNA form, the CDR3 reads TGTGCCATCAGTGAGTCGTCATCCCAGGGGGAGACCCAGTACTTC. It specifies CAISESSSQGETQYF.

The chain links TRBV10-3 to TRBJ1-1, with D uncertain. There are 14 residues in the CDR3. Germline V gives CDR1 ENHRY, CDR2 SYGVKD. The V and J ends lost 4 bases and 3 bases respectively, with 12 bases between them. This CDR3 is CAISVSGWDTEAFF. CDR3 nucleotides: TGTGCCATCAGTGTATCGGGGTGGGACACTGAAGCTTTCTTT.

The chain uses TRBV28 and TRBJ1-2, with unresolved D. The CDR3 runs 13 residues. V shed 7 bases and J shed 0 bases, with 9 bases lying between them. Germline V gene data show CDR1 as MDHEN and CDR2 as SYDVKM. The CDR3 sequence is CASTPTPNYGYTF. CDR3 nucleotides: TGTGCCAGCACCCCCACACCTAACTATGGCTACACCTTC.

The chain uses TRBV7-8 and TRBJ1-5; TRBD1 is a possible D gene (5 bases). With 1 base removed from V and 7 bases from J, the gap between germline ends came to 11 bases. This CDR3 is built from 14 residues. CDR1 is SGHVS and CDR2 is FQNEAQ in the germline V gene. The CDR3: CASSLDLGGQPQHF. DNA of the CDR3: TGTGCCAGCAGCTTAGATTTGGGGGGACAGCCCCAGCATTTT.

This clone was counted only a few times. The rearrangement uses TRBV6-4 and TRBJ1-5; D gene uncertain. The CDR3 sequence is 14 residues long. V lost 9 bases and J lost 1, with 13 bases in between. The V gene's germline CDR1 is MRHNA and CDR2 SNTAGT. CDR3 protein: CARPRGLSNQPQHF. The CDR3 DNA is TGTGCCAGACCGCGGGGATTGAGCAATCAGCCCCAGCATTTT.

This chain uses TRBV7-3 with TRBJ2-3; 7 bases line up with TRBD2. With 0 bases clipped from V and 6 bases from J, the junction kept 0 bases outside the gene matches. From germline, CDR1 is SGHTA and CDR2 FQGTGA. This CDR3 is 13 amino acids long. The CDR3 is CASSLTGGDTQYF. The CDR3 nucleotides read TGTGCCAGCAGCTTAACGGGGGGGGATACGCAGTATTTT. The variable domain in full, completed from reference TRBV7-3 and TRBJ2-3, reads GAGVSQTPSNKVTEKGKYVELRCDPISGHTALYWYRQSLGQGPEFLIYFQGTGAADDSGLPNDRFFAVRPEGSVSTLKIQRTERGDSAVYLCASSLTGGDTQYFGPGTRLTVL.

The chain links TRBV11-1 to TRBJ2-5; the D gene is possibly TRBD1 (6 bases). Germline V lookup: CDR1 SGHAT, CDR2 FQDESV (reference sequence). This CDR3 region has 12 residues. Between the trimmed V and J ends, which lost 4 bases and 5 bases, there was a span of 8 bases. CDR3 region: CASSWGRETQYF. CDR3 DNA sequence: TGTGCCAGCAGCTGGGGGCGGGAGACCCAGTACTTC.

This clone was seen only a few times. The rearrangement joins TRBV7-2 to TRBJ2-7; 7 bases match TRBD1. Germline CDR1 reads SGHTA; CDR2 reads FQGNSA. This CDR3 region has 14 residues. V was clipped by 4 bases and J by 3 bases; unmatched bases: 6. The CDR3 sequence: CASSSWGTVYEQYF. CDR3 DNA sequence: TGTGCCAGCAGCTCATGGGGGACAGTCTACGAGCAGTACTTC.